These T cell receptor beta chains were read from a single sample in a study of T-cell reconstitution after alpha-beta-depleted transplantation in children. A single record per CDR3 protein comes from TCRdb applying MiXCR to the PCR reads. This table has 70,000 or so distinct CDR3 sequences, roughly a tenth appearing once. The sequences come from PBMCs, collected before TCRalphabeta/CD19-depleted stem cell transplant. All receptors derive from a boy younger than 18 with acute myeloid leukemia, due to receive a stem cell transplant. Both conserved end residues are part of each CDR3. The D gene is left open where the match is weak. Rows may omit the clone size; those that give it use once, few, many or a size class.

clone_size,v_call,d_call,j_call,cdr3_nt,cdr3_aa
many,TRBV5-6,.,TRBJ2-4,TGTGCCAGCAGCTTTTTCCCAACTTCGGTCAAAAACATTCAGTACTTC,CASSFFPTSVKNIQYF
few,TRBV28,TRBD1,TRBJ2-7,TGTGCCAGCAGGCGACAGGGGTCCTTTTACGAGCAGTACTTC,CASRRQGSFYEQYF
.,TRBV30,.,TRBJ1-2,TGTGCCTGGAGTGTATTAGGGAATTATGGCTACACCTTC,CAWSVLGNYGYTF
many,TRBV27,.,TRBJ1-5,TGTGCCAGCAGTTCACGACCTCTGTATAGCAATCAGCCCCAGCATTTT,CASSSRPLYSNQPQHF
many,TRBV12-3/TRBV12-4,TRBD1,TRBJ2-7,TGTGCCAGCAGTTTGGCCCAGGGGGCGGGTGAGCAGTACTTC,CASSLAQGAGEQYF
many,TRBV12-3/TRBV12-4,.,TRBJ1-5,TGTGCCAGCAGTCCTAGGGGCCAGGGTCCTAATCAGCCCCAGCATTTT,CASSPRGQGPNQPQHF
many,TRBV5-5,TRBD1,TRBJ1-4,TGTGCCAGCAGCAGGACAGGCAGTAATGAAAAACTGTTTTTT,CASSRTGSNEKLFF
many,TRBV6-1,.,TRBJ1-1,TGTGCCAGCAGTCAACTGGGCAGGGTTAACACTGAAGCTTTCTTT,CASSQLGRVNTEAFF
few,TRBV3-1,TRBD2,TRBJ2-3,TGTGCCAGCAGCTACAGACTAGCGGGGCTAACCCAATATAGCTCAGATACGCAGTATTTT,CASSYRLAGLTQYSSDTQYF
many,TRBV25-1,.,TRBJ2-5,TGTGCCAGCAGTGAATCTGGGCCAGCGATCCAAGAGACCCAGTACTTC,CASSESGPAIQETQYF
many,TRBV5-1,TRBD1,TRBJ1-2,TGCGCCAGCAGCTCAGTCACCGGGACAGCATTTGGCTACACCTTC,CASSSVTGTAFGYTF
many,TRBV28,.,TRBJ2-1,TGTGCCAGCAGTGACCCCGGCGCGGCAGCCCTTTCGGATGAGCAGTTCTTC,CASSDPGAAALSDEQFF
many,TRBV6-5,TRBD1,TRBJ1-2,TGTGCCAGTCTAGGGACAGATGGCTACACCTTC,CASLGTDGYTF
many,TRBV18,.,TRBJ2-5,TGTGCCAGCTCACCGCTCTGGGAAGAGACCCAGTACTTC,CASSPLWEETQYF
many,TRBV6-5,.,TRBJ2-2,TGTGCCAGCAGTTACTCCGTGGCCCCTCAGACCGGGGAGCTGTTTTTT,CASSYSVAPQTGELFF
many,TRBV4-2,TRBD2,TRBJ2-7,TGTGCCAGCAGCTCGCTACTAGCGGGAGTTTTTTCCGAGCAGTACTTC,CASSSLLAGVFSEQYF
many,TRBV24-1,TRBD2,TRBJ2-1,TGTGCCACCGCCCGGGGACTAGCGGGAACGAATGAGCAGTTCTTC,CATARGLAGTNEQFF
few,TRBV5-1,.,TRBJ2-5,TGCGCCAGCAGCTTGGCTCAGCAAGAGACCCAGTACTTC,CASSLAQQETQYF
many,TRBV28,TRBD1,TRBJ1-1,TGTGCCAGCAGTCCCACTTATGACAGGGCGGGGGAGGAAGCTTTCTTT,CASSPTYDRAGEEAFF
many,TRBV28,TRBD2,TRBJ2-7,TGTGCCAGCAGTTCCCCCCCCGGGGGGTCCTACGAGCAGTACTTC,CASSSPPGGSYEQYF
.,TRBV12-3/TRBV12-4,.,TRBJ2-3,TGTGCCAGCAGTTTAGCGGGACTTCTAACCTCCACAGATACGCAGTATTTT,CASSLAGLLTSTDTQYF
.,TRBV24-1,.,TRBJ2-7,TGTGCCACCAGCGGGACGGACGTCTACGAGCAGTACTTC,CATSGTDVYEQYF
many,TRBV10-3,.,TRBJ2-7,TGTGCCATCAGTGCTTGGTCAGGGGACCCGAGCTCCTACGAGCAGTACTTC,CAISAWSGDPSSYEQYF
many,TRBV7-9,.,TRBJ1-1,TGTGCCAGCAGCCCACCCCGACCACAGGGGAACACTGAAGCTTTCTTT,CASSPPRPQGNTEAFF
many,TRBV5-6,.,TRBJ1-5,TGTGCCAGCAGCTTGACGGGAGGTCAGCCCCAGCATTTT,CASSLTGGQPQHF
many,TRBV27,.,TRBJ2-3,TGTGCCAGCAGTAGTGGACTTGCGGGCTCAGATACGCAGTATTTT,CASSSGLAGSDTQYF
many,TRBV7-2,TRBD2,TRBJ2-7,TGTGCCAGCAGCCCACTATTCGGGACTAGCGGAGGCTACGAGCAGTACTTC,CASSPLFGTSGGYEQYF
many,TRBV5-6,.,TRBJ1-1,TGTGCCAGCAGGGGGACGAACACTGAAGCTTTCTTT,CASRGTNTEAFF
.,TRBV7-8,TRBD2,TRBJ2-5,TGTGCCATGGGCTGGGGGGGTAGCGGGGGAGGAGAGACCCAGTACTTC,CAMGWGGSGGGETQYF
many,TRBV18,.,TRBJ2-1,TGTGCCAGCTCACCCCTCCAAGACAGCTACAATGAGCAGTTCTTC,CASSPLQDSYNEQFF
many,TRBV11-2,.,TRBJ1-1,TGTGCCAGCAGCTTAATCGGGATTGAAGCTTTCTTT,CASSLIGIEAFF
.,TRBV6-5,.,TRBJ2-3,TGTGCCAGCAGTTACCCCCGGGATGTTTCGGGGCCCACAGATACGCAGTATTTT,CASSYPRDVSGPTDTQYF
many,TRBV12-3/TRBV12-4,.,TRBJ1-5,TGTGCCAGCACCTTTGAGTCCGGGACGGCCTTTGGTAGGCCCCAGCATTTT,CASTFESGTAFGRPQHF
many,TRBV29-1,TRBD1,TRBJ1-1,TGCAGCGGGACAGGGTGGAAGGGAAGCACTGAAGCTTTCTTT,CSGTGWKGSTEAFF
many,TRBV9,.,TRBJ2-4,TGTGCCAGCAGCCCCGGGACACGCAAAAACATTCAGTACTTC,CASSPGTRKNIQYF
many,TRBV10-3,.,TRBJ1-2,TGTGCCATCAGTTCGACGGAAAACTATGGCTACACCTTC,CAISSTENYGYTF
many,TRBV29-1,TRBD2,TRBJ2-1,TGCAGCGTCGGTTTCTTAGCGGGGGTGTCCAATGAGCAGTTCTTC,CSVGFLAGVSNEQFF
many,TRBV6-5,TRBD2,TRBJ2-3,TGTGCCAGCAGTTACGTCATAGTAGCGGGGGCCCCCACAGATACGCAGTATTTT,CASSYVIVAGAPTDTQYF
many,TRBV7-2,.,TRBJ1-5,TGTGCCAGCAGCTTCTTGTGGGATAGCAATCAGCCCCAGCATTTT,CASSFLWDSNQPQHF
many,TRBV20-1,.,TRBJ2-1,TGCAGTGCTAGAGATTTGGCGCTTACGTACAATGAGCAGTTCTTC,CSARDLALTYNEQFF
many,TRBV7-9,TRBD1,TRBJ1-6,TGTGCCACCCGTCCGGGACAGATTATTAATTCACCCCTCCACTTT,CATRPGQIINSPLHF
many,TRBV13,TRBD2,TRBJ2-7,TGTGCCAGCACCGTTAGCGGGAGGGCCGACGAGCAGTACTTC,CASTVSGRADEQYF
many,TRBV4-2,.,TRBJ2-7,TGTGCCAGCAGCCAAGAGTTGGACTACGAGCAGTACTTC,CASSQELDYEQYF
many,TRBV7-2,TRBD1,TRBJ2-1,TGTGCCAGCAGGGTACCCGGGACAGGGTTCGATGAGCAGTTCTTC,CASRVPGTGFDEQFF
many,TRBV25-1,.,TRBJ2-5,TGTGCCAGCAGTGAATCAATTGTGGGGACCCAGTACTTC,CASSESIVGTQYF
.,TRBV9,.,TRBJ1-1,TGTGCCAGCAGCGTAGCTCTCTACAGGGACACTGAAGCTTTCTTT,CASSVALYRDTEAFF
few,TRBV3-1,TRBD1,TRBJ2-5,TGTGCCAGCAGCCAACAAGGGGGCTTAAGGGAGACCCAGTACTTC,CASSQQGGLRETQYF
many,TRBV18,.,TRBJ2-3,TGTGCCAGCTCACCAGGTACGGGAGCCCGCACAGATACGCAGTATTTT,CASSPGTGARTDTQYF
once,TRBV12-3/TRBV12-4,TRBD1,TRBJ1-5,TGTGCCTGCAGTTTAGTAACCGGGACAGGGGGCAAAGGTAATCAGCCCCAGCATTTT,CACSLVTGTGGKGNQPQHF
many,TRBV4-2,.,TRBJ1-1,TGTGCCAGCAGCCCCTTTATGGGGGTATCAGGGTTAAGGACTGAAGCTTTCTTT,CASSPFMGVSGLRTEAFF
many,TRBV6-2/TRBV6-3,TRBD2,TRBJ2-7,TGTGCCAGCAGCCCCCTGGCGGGAGTGGGCGAGCAGTACTTC,CASSPLAGVGEQYF
few,TRBV30,.,TRBJ2-7,TGTGCCTGGAGTGGCCAAAGACAGGCAGATTTCTACGAGCAGTACTTC,CAWSGQRQADFYEQYF